This entry is about one T cell receptor beta chain. Germline lookup yields CDR1 MNHEY and CDR2 SMNVEV (reference sequence). Trimming took off 4 bases at V and 12 bases at J, with 25 bases between the two ends. This CDR3 is built from 16 residues. In TCRdb, the 5' RACE reads were re-called with MiXCR into one record per CDR3 protein. The sample lists fewer than 50,000 distinct CDR3 sequences, 8.5% to 10% seen once, with about 10% in the top ten. The sample comes from a study of T-cell memory formation after mild COVID-19. The chain recombines TRBV27 with TRBJ2-1; D not certain. Material: PBMCs or a T cell subset sorted from them (not recorded which). The TCR comes from an adult woman who had mild COVID-19 (a few samples of this study predate the infection). Cell type and time point are not known. This chain's CDR3 is CASSSTLTTARGGQFF. CDR3 DNA: TGTGCCAGCAGTTCAACCCTTACTACAGCGCGAGGTGGGCAGTTCTTC.